This TCR beta chain was sequenced in a study of OX40 agonist ivuxolimab in advanced cancers. Study information: Intravenous ivuxolimab at 0.01 to 10 mg/kg was given to patients every 2 weeks.

Sequencing was performed with immunoSEQ multiplex PCR; in TCRdb, only in-frame clones are kept and a portion is missing. The profile shows fewer than 75,000 clones, 90% to 95% of them singletons. CDR1 is MDHEN, CDR2 SYDVKM, per germline. V lost 4 bases and J lost 6, with 13 bases in between. The CDR3 has 15 residues. This clone appeared a single time. The sample was CD4+ or CD8+ T cells sorted from blood, taken in a trial of the OX40 agonist ivuxolimab. This rearrangement joins TRBV28 to TRBJ1-6; TRBD1 might be the D (6 bases). This TCR derives from an adult with an advanced solid tumor such as melanoma, head and neck, liver or kidney cancer. This CDR3 reads CASSSVGGFNSPLHF. For the CDR3, the DNA is TGTGCCAGCAGTTCGGTGGGGGGCTTTAATTCACCCCTCCACTTT.